This note documents a single T cell receptor beta chain sequence. The protocol was immunoSEQ multiplex PCR, while the TCRdb copy is restricted to in-frame clones and leaves out a portion. The sample carries 15,000 to 20,000 clones, over 80% recorded once. This specimen comes from a study of T cell changes during pregnancy in multiple sclerosis. Trimming took 1 base from V and 5 from J; bases not matched to a gene: 8. The CDR3 runs 16 residues. In germline, CDR1 is SGHNT, CDR2 YENEEA. The V and J genes are TRBV11-3 and TRBJ2-1, with 7 positions matching TRBD2. This clonotype originated in a female donor in good health, enrolled as a control in a pregnancy study. The sequenced sample was CD8+ T cells from peripheral blood mononuclear cells, obtained after pregnancy. The CDR3 region has the DNA TGTGCCAGCAGCTTAGGGGGAGGGAGGTGGGACAATGAGCAGTTCTTC. Protein: CASSLGGGRWDNEQFF.